Reported below is one T cell receptor beta chain. Antigen specificity is unknown. Clones were read by immunoSEQ multiplex PCR, and TCRdb kept only the in-frame ones, dropping some. This sample has around 67,000 clones, with about 83% found just once. The sample is drawn from a study of T cell responses to AZD1222 COVID-19 vaccine. Whole-study context: Both about-4-week and about-12-week second-dose recipients were combined. Study findings and constraints: The reported proportion of spike-specific TCRs targeting unmutated variant regions was nearly half. Spike-specific TCR breadth and depth were elevated following two AZD1222 doses. There were repertoire samples only from the period after the peak T cell response.

Sample: peripheral blood, taken on day 0 of AZD1222 vaccination. This TCR was sampled from an adult in good health.

DNA for the CDR3: TGTGCCAGCAGTGCCCGGGACAGGGAGCAGTTCTTC. It specifies CASSARDREQFF. The gene calls are TRBV6-6 and TRBJ2-1; 8 bases line up with TRBD1. Germline trimming cut 5 bases from V and 10 bases from J; bases unmatched to any gene: 4. The CDR3 is 12 amino acids. CDR1 and CDR2 (germline): MNHNY, SVGAGI (reference sequence).